The rows below give T cell receptor beta chains drawn from one sample of a study of early T cells in non-severe SARS-CoV-2 infection. MiXCR was run by TCRdb on the 5' RACE reads, yielding one entry per CDR3 protein. The sample lists 70,000 to 85,000 distinct CDR3 sequences; approximately 13% were seen once. The sample comprised whole blood. These receptors originate from an adult who was a healthcare worker with PCR-confirmed SARS-CoV-2 infection or an uninfected control (not recorded which). CDR3s include the opening cysteine and the closing phenylalanine or tryptophan. The D gene is left open where the match is weak. Not all rows give a size; the values are once, few, many and, for expanded clones, a class.

V	size	J	D	DNA	CDR3
TRBV4-2	-	TRBJ1-2	-	TGTGCCAGCAGCCAGGATGGACAGCCGTTATATGGCTACACCTTC	CASSQDGQPLYGYTF
TRBV27	-	TRBJ1-2	TRBD1	TGTGCCAGCAGTTTGAAAAGACAGGGGGCTTATGGCTACACCTTC	CASSLKRQGAYGYTF
TRBV2	many	TRBJ2-1	-	TGTGCCAGCAGCGCAGGCTACAATGAGCAGTTCTTC	CASSAGYNEQFF
TRBV20-1	many	TRBJ2-3	TRBD2	TGCAGTGCCACCCGACTAGCAGGGGATACGCAGTATTTT	CSATRLAGDTQYF
TRBV5-1	-	TRBJ2-1	TRBD1	TGCGCCAGCAGCTCCGCCGGGACAGGGTACAATGAGCAGTTCTTC	CASSSAGTGYNEQFF
TRBV27	-	TRBJ1-2	TRBD1	TGTGCCAGCACCCCCCTGGGACAGGCCTATGGCTACACCTTC	CASTPLGQAYGYTF
TRBV5-5	few	TRBJ1-2	-	TGTGCCAGCAGCCGGCCTCACAACTATGGCTACACCTTC	CASSRPHNYGYTF
TRBV29-1	many	TRBJ2-2	-	TGCAGCGTGAGGGGGACCTCGAACACCGGGGAGCTGTTTTTT	CSVRGTSNTGELFF
TRBV29-1	-	TRBJ2-7	TRBD2	TGCAGCGTTGTAGCCGGGAGGTATCAGTACTTC	CSVVAGRYQYF
TRBV2	-	TRBJ2-1	TRBD2	TGTGCCAGCAGTGAAGCGGTCCCTAGCGGGACGCACAATGAGCAGTTCTTC	CASSEAVPSGTHNEQFF
TRBV20-1	-	TRBJ2-7	TRBD1	TGCAGTGCTTACCCCGGGACAGGGGCAACCGAGCAGTACTTC	CSAYPGTGATEQYF
TRBV7-3	few	TRBJ2-1	TRBD1	TGTGCCAGCAGCGTGGACAGGGGGAATGAGCAGTTCTTC	CASSVDRGNEQFF
TRBV6-6	few	TRBJ2-3	TRBD2	TGTGCCAGCAGTTACGGGCGGGGGGCCACAGATACGCAGTATTTT	CASSYGRGATDTQYF
TRBV7-9	many	TRBJ1-2	TRBD1	TGTGCCAGCAGCTTACAGTCAGGGGGATCCTATGGCTACACCTTC	CASSLQSGGSYGYTF
TRBV20-1	few	TRBJ2-1	TRBD2	TGCAGTGCTAGGCCCCCTGCGCGGGGGATTCCCAATGAGCAGTTCTTC	CSARPPARGIPNEQFF
TRBV7-2	-	TRBJ1-1	-	TGTGCCAGCAGCTTATTTTTCGTCGGCAGATTGAACACTGAAGCTTTCTTT	CASSLFFVGRLNTEAFF
TRBV6-1	-	TRBJ2-3	-	TGTGCCAGCCCCGGGGAAAATCCCCCAGATACGCAGTATTTT	CASPGENPPDTQYF
TRBV2	-	TRBJ1-6	-	TGTGCCAGCAACCCCTGGCGGCCGAATTCACCCCTCCACTTT	CASNPWRPNSPLHF
TRBV20-1	-	TRBJ2-7	TRBD1	TGCAGTGCCCCCTTGGGGACAGGGGTATACGAGCAGTACTTC	CSAPLGTGVYEQYF
TRBV20-1	many	TRBJ1-2	-	TGCAGTGCTATCCCGGGATTCAACTATGGCTACACCTTC	CSAIPGFNYGYTF
TRBV7-9	many	TRBJ1-4	-	TGTGCCAGCAGCTTAGGAGGCGGAGCTAATGAAAAACTGTTTTTT	CASSLGGGANEKLFF
TRBV29-1	-	TRBJ2-3	TRBD2	TGCAGCGTTGGACTAGCGGGGGCCTCAGATACGCAGTATTTT	CSVGLAGASDTQYF
TRBV23-1	many	TRBJ2-3	TRBD2	TGCGCCAGCAGTCGCCCTGCCCACCTCGGACTAGCGGGAAGAGGAGATACGCAGTATTTT	CASSRPAHLGLAGRGDTQYF
TRBV5-5	-	TRBJ2-2	-	TGTGCCAGCATGGACGGCGCGAACACCGGGGAGCTGTTTTTT	CASMDGANTGELFF
TRBV9	-	TRBJ2-5	-	TGTGCCAGCAGCGTATTAATGGGGGGCCCCCAAGAGACCCAGTACTTC	CASSVLMGGPQETQYF
TRBV20-1	-	TRBJ2-2	-	TGCAGTACTAGATTGAGGGGACCAAACACCGGGGAGCTGTTTTTT	CSTRLRGPNTGELFF
TRBV6-6	few	TRBJ2-2	-	TGTGCCAGCAGTAACGGGGCCCCCATTTACACCGGGGAGCTGTTTTTT	CASSNGAPIYTGELFF
TRBV28	few	TRBJ2-3	TRBD2	TGTGCCAGCAGTAAAACCGGGACTAGCGATAGAGATACGCAGTATTTT	CASSKTGTSDRDTQYF
TRBV29-1	-	TRBJ1-1	-	TGCAGCGTTGCGCGAACGACGAACACTGAAGCTTTCTTT	CSVARTTNTEAFF
TRBV7-8	-	TRBJ1-3	TRBD1	TGTGCCAGCAGCTTCGCCGGACAGGCCTCTGGAAACACCATATATTTT	CASSFAGQASGNTIYF
TRBV2	few	TRBJ2-7	TRBD1	TGTGCCAGCACCTTGGACAGGACCTACGAGCAGTACTTC	CASTLDRTYEQYF
TRBV18	few	TRBJ2-2	-	TGTGCCAGCTCACCACTAACGGACACCGGGGAGCTGTTTTTT	CASSPLTDTGELFF
TRBV20-1	few	TRBJ2-7	-	TGCAGTGCTAGAGATCTATCCGAGCAGTACTTC	CSARDLSEQYF
TRBV2	-	TRBJ1-2	-	TGTGCCAGCACTTGGGACATACTCTATGGCTACACCTTC	CASTWDILYGYTF
TRBV5-1	few	TRBJ2-7	-	TGCGCCAGCAGCTTGACTGCTAGCTCCTACGAGCAGTACTTC	CASSLTASSYEQYF
TRBV5-1	many	TRBJ2-3	TRBD2	TGCGCCAGCAGCTCATGGACTAGCGGAGACACAGATACGCAGTATTTT	CASSSWTSGDTDTQYF
TRBV20-1	many	TRBJ2-2	TRBD2	TGCAGTGCTACGTTCAGGGAGGGTACCGGGGAGCTGTTTTTT	CSATFREGTGELFF
TRBV29-1	-	TRBJ2-2	-	TGCAGCGGGAGTCCCCAGAACACCGGGGAGCTGTTTTTT	CSGSPQNTGELFF
TRBV28	-	TRBJ2-7	TRBD1	TGTGCCAGCAGTTTTCCCCGCCGTAACAGGGGTGACTACGAGCAGTACTTC	CASSFPRRNRGDYEQYF
TRBV20-1	-	TRBJ2-7	-	TGCAGTGCTAATCTTCGAGGTGACGAGCAGTACTTC	CSANLRGDEQYF
TRBV2	many	TRBJ2-6	TRBD1	TGTGCCAGCAGTGAAGTATCAGGGACAGCGGGGGCCAACGTCCTGACTTTC	CASSEVSGTAGANVLTF